Presented here are 11 T cell receptor beta chains from one specimen sequenced in a study of blood T cell repertoires in COVID-19. Sequenced by immunoSEQ multiplex PCR; TCRdb stores in-frame clones only, minus some. The sample consists of about 160,000 clones, roughly 85% of them appearing once. The sample consisted of peripheral blood. These receptors were taken from a human donor with acute or convalescent COVID-19. The donor label of this sample is uncertain.

This chain connects TRBV6-6 to TRBJ1-1, with a possible D match to TRBD1 (5 bases). The CDR3 is 15 amino acids. Deletions cut 4 bases from V and 4 bases from J, with 16 bases between. Germline values: CDR1 MNHNY, CDR2 SVGAGI (reference sequence). The CDR3 protein is CASSSSGRKVTEAFF. The CDR3 bases are TGTGCCAGCAGTTCCTCAGGGAGGAAGGTCACTGAAGCTTTCTTT.

This chain connects TRBV19 to TRBJ2-3; tentatively, D is TRBD2 (7 bases). The CDR3 is 15 residues long. Germline V gives CDR1 LNHDA, CDR2 SQIVND (reference sequence). Deletions cut 5 bases from V and 5 bases from J, with 17 bases between. CDR3: CASSGGGSPRDTQYF. CDR3 bases: TGTGCCAGTAGTGGCGGGGGCTCGCCCAGAGATACGCAGTATTTT.

This chain uses TRBV7-2 with TRBJ2-1; 9 positions match TRBD2. The V gene end was trimmed by 3 bases and the J gene end by 3 bases; junction bases not matched to a gene: 3. Germline V gene lookup returns CDR1 SGHTA and CDR2 FQGNSA. The CDR3 totals 15 residues. The CDR3 protein is CASSFSGGSYNEQFF. The CDR3 nucleotides read TGTGCCAGCAGCTTTAGCGGGGGTAGCTACAATGAGCAGTTCTTC. The full variable domain, in which reference TRBV7-2 and TRBJ2-1 provide the parts outside the CDR3, is GAGVSQSPSNKVTEKGKDVELRCDPISGHTALYWYRQSLGQGLEFLIYFQGNSAPDKSGLPSDRFSAERTGGSVSTLTIQRTQQEDSAVYLCASSFSGGSYNEQFFGPGTRLTVL.

V gene TRBV7-2 combines with J gene TRBJ1-1; possible D gene TRBD1, 6 bases. This CDR3 spans 15 amino acids. Germline V gene data show CDR1 as SGHTA and CDR2 as FQGNSA. With 5 bases removed from V and 2 bases from J, the gap between germline ends came to 15 bases. CDR3 in DNA: TGTGCCAGCAGCCCGCATTGGGGGGGCAACACTGAAGCTTTCTTT. Translating gives CASSPHWGGNTEAFF.

A note on this clone: Within the sample, other DNA sequences also encode this same CDR3. The CDR3 spells CASSPTGDSNQPQHF. The CDR3 DNA is TGTGCCAGCAGCCCGACAGGGGATAGCAATCAGCCCCAGCATTTT. The rearrangement joins TRBV3-1 (or the pseudogene TRBV3-2) to TRBJ1-5; 8 bases agree with TRBD1. Germline loops: CDR1 LGHDT, CDR2 YNNKEL (reference sequence). After removal of 4 bases from V and 0 bases from J, the junction contained 2 bases not matched to a gene. The CDR3 spans 15 residues.

The chain carries TRBV12-3 or TRBV12-4 and TRBJ1-4, with 7 bases aligning to TRBD1. The CDR3 runs 13 residues. The ends lost 4 bases at V and 8 bases at J; junction bases unmatched: 4. CDR3 residues: CASSSGTVEKLFF. The CDR3 nucleotides are TGTGCCAGCAGTTCGGGGACAGTGGAAAAACTGTTTTTT.

This chain joins TRBV6-5 and TRBJ1-1; 11 nucleotides line up with TRBD1. The CDR3 is 14 residues long. V lost 7 bases to trimming and J lost 5 bases; unmatched junction nucleotides: 6. Germline V gene lookup returns CDR1 MNHEY and CDR2 SVGAGI. Here the CDR3 reads CASTDRGLRTEAFF. The CDR3, as DNA: TGTGCCAGCACGGACAGGGGGCTAAGAACTGAAGCTTTCTTT.

V usage is TRBV2 and J usage is TRBJ1-5; D remains unclear. V lost 6 bases to trimming and J lost 5 bases, with 17 bases between them. This CDR3 has 15 residues. CDR1 SNHLY and CDR2 FYNNEI come from the germline V gene. CDR3 region: CASRAEPLTDQPQHF. The CDR3 coding sequence is TGTGCCAGCAGGGCGGAGCCATTAACCGATCAGCCCCAGCATTTT. Variable domain in full (rest from reference TRBV2 and TRBJ1-5): EPEVTQTPSHQVTQMGQEVILRCVPISNHLYFYWYRQILGQKVEFLVSFYNNEISEKSEIFDDQFSVERPDGSNFTLKIRSTKLEDSAMYFCASRAEPLTDQPQHFGDGTRLSIL.

This chain connects TRBV27 to TRBJ2-7; 7 bases align to TRBD1. After removal of 3 bases from V and 4 bases from J, the junction contained 9 bases not matched to a gene. The CDR3 spans 15 residues. Germline CDR1 reads MNHEY; CDR2 reads SMNVEV (reference sequence). In DNA form, the CDR3 reads TGTGCCAGCAGTTTTCGAGGAGACAGGGCGTACGAGCAGTACTTC. This codes for CASSFRGDRAYEQYF.

The V gene is TRBV2, the J gene TRBJ2-3; no definite D call. CDR1 is SNHLY, CDR2 FYNNEI, per germline. Trimming left V 2 bases short and J 3 bases short, with 9 bases between. The CDR3 loop spans 14 amino acids. The CDR3: CASSESPGTDTQYF. The CDR3 nucleotides read TGTGCCAGCAGTGAATCCCCCGGGACAGATACGCAGTATTTT.

CDR3 nucleotide sequence: TGTGCCTCTCTCTCAGGCTCAACTAATGAAAAACTGTTTTTT. This translates into CASLSGSTNEKLFF. This sequence joins TRBV28 and TRBJ1-4; no clear D gene. The V gene's germline CDR1 is MDHEN and CDR2 SYDVKM. CDR3 length: 14 residues. V lost 11 bases, J lost 0 bases, and 13 bases lay in between.